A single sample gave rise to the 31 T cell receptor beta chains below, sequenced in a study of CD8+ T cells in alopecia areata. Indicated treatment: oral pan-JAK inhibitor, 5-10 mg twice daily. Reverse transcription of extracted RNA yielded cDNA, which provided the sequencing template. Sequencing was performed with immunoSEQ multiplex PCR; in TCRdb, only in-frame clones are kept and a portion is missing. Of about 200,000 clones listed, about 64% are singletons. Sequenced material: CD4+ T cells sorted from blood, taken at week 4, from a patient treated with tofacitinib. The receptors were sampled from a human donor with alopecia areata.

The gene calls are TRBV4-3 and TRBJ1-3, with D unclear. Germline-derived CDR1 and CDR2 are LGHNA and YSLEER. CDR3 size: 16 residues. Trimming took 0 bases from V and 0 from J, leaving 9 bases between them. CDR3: CASSQEKSNSGNTIYF. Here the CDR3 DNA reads TGCGCCAGCAGCCAAGAGAAGAGCAACTCTGGAAACACCATATATTTT.

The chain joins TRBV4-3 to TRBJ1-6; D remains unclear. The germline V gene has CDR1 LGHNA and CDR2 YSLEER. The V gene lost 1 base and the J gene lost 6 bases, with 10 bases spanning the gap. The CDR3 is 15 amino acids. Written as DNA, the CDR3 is TGCGCCAGCAGCCAAGTATTGGCAGTTAATTCACCCCTCCACTTT. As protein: CASSQVLAVNSPLHF.

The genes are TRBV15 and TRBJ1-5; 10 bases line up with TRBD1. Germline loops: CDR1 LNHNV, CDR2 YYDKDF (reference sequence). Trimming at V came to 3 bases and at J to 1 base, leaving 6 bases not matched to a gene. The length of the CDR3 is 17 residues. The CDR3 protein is CATSSRDRGGSNQPQHF. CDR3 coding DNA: TGTGCCACCAGCAGCCGGGACAGGGGAGGAAGCAATCAGCCCCAGCATTTT.

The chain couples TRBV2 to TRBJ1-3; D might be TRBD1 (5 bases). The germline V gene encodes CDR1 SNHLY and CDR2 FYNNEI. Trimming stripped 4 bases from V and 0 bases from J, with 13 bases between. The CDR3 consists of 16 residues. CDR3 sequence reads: CASSGQTAPSGNTIYF. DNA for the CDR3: TGTGCCAGCAGTGGTCAGACAGCGCCCTCTGGAAACACCATATATTTT.

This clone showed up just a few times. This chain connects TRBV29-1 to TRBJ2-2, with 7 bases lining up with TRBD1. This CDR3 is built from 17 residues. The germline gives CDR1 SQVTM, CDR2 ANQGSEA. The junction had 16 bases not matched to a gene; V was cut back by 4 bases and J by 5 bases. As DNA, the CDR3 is TGCAGCGTTGTGGAAAGAAGACAGGGCATAATAACCGGGGAGCTGTTTTTT. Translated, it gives CSVVERRQGIITGELFF.

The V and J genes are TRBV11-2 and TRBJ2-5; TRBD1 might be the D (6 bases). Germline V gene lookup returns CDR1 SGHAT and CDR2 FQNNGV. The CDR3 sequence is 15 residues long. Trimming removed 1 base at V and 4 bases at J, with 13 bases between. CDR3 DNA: TGTGCCAGCAGCTTAGCCAGGGGCCTACGAGAGACCCAGTACTTC. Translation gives CASSLARGLRETQYF.

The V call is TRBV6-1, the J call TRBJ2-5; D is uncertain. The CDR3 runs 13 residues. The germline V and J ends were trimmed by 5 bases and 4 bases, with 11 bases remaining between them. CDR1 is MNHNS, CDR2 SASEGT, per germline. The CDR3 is CASSSEAGETQYF. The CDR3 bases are TGTGCCAGCAGTTCAGAGGCTGGAGAGACCCAGTACTTC.

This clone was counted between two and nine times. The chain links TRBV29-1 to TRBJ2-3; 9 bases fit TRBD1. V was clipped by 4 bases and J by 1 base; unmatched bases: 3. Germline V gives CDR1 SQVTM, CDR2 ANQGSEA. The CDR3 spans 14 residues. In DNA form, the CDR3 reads TGCAGCGTTGTACAGGGGGCGCGCACAGATACGCAGTATTTT. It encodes CSVVQGARTDTQYF.

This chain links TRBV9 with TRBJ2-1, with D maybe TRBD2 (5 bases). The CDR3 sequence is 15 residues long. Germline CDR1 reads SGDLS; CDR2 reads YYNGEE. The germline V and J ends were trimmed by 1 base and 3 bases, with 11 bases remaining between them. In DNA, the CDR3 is TGTGCCAGCAGCGTATTAGGAGGCCTCTACAATGAGCAGTTCTTC. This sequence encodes CASSVLGGLYNEQFF.

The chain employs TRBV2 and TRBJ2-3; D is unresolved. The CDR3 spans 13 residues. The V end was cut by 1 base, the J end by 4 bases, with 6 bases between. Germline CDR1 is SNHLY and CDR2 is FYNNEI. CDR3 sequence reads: CASSEGSADTQYF. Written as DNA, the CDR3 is TGTGCCAGCAGTGAAGGTAGTGCAGATACGCAGTATTTT. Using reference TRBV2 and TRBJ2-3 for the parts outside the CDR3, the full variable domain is EPEVTQTPSHQVTQMGQEVILRCVPISNHLYFYWYRQILGQKVEFLVSFYNNEISEKSEIFDDQFSVERPDGSNFTLKIRSTKLEDSAMYFCASSEGSADTQYFGPGTRLTVL.

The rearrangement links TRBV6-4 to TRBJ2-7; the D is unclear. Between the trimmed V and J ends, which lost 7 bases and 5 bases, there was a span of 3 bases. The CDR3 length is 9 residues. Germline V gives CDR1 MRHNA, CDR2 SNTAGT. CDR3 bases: TGTGCCAGCAAGGACGAGCAGTACTTC. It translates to CASKDEQYF.

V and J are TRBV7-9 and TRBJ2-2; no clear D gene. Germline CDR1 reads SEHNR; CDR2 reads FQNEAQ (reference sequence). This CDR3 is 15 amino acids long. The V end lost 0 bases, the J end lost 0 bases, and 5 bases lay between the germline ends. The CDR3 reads CASSLAGANTGELFF. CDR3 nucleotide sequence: TGTGCCAGCAGCTTAGCAGGAGCGAACACCGGGGAGCTGTTTTTT. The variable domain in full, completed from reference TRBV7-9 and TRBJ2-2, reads DTGVSQNPRHKITKRGQNVTFRCDPISEHNRLYWYRQTLGQGPEFLTYFQNEAQLEKSRLLSDRFSAERPKGSFSTLEIQRTEQGDSAMYLCASSLAGANTGELFFGEGSRLTVL.

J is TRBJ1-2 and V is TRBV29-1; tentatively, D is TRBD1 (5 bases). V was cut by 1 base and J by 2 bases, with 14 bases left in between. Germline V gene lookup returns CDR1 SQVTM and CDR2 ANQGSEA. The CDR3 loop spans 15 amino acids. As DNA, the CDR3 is TGCAGCGTTGAAGCCGGGACGGTTAAAAACTATGGCTACACCTTC. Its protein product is CSVEAGTVKNYGYTF. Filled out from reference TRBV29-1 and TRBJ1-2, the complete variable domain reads SAVISQKPSRDICQRGTSLTIQCQVDSQVTMMFWYRQQPGQSLTLIATANQGSEATYESGFVIDKFPISRPNLTFSTLTVSNMSPEDSSIYLCSVEAGTVKNYGYTFGSGTRLTVV.

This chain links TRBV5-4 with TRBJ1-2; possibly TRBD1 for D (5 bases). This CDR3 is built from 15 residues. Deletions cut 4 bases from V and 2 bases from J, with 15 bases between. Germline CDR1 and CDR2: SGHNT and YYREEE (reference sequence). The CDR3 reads CASSQAEGQNYGYTF. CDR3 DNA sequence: TGTGCCAGCAGCCAAGCGGAAGGACAAAACTATGGCTACACCTTC. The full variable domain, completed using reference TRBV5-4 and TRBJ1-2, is ETGVTQSPTHLIKTRGQQVTLRCSSQSGHNTVSWYQQALGQGPQFIFQYYREEENGRGNFPPRFSGLQFPNYSSELNVNALELDDSALYLCASSQAEGQNYGYTFGSGTRLTVV.

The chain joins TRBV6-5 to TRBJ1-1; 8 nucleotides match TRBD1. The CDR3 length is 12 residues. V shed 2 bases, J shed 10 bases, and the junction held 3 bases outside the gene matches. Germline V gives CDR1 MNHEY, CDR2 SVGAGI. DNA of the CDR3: TGTGCCAGCAGTTACGACAGGGGAACAGCTTTCTTT. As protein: CASSYDRGTAFF.

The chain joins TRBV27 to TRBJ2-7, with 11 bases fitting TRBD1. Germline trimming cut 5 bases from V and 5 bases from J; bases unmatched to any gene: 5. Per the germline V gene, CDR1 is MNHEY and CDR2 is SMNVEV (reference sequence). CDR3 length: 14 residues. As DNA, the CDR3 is TGTGCCAGCAGTCCCTGGACAGGGGGCAACGAGCAGTACTTC. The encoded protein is CASSPWTGGNEQYF.

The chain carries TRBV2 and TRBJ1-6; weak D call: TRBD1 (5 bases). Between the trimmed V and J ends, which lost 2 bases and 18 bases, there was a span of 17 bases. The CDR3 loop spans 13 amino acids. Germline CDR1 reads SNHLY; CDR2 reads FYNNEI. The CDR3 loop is CASSESRQGNAHF. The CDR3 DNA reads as TGTGCCAGCAGTGAATCACGGCAGGGCAATGCCCACTTT.

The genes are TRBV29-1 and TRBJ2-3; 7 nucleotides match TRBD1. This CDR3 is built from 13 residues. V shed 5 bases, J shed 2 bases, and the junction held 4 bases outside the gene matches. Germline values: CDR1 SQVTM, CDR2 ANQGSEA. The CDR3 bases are TGCAGCGTTAGACAGGGCCTCACAGATACGCAGTATTTT. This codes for CSVRQGLTDTQYF.

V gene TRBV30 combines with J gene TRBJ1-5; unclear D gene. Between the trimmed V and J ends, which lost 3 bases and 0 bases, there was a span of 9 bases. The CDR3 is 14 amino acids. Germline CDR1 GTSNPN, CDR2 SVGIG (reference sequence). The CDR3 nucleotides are TGTGCCTGGAGCATCAGAGATAGCAATCAGCCCCAGCATTTT. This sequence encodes CAWSIRDSNQPQHF.

This CDR3 is CAITRVPTGELFF. Written as DNA, the CDR3 is TGTGCCATCACCAGGGTCCCCACCGGGGAGCTGTTTTTT. V usage is TRBV7-2 and J usage is TRBJ2-2; the D gene is possibly TRBD1 (5 bases). The CDR3 loop spans 13 amino acids. Germline V gene sequence: CDR1 SGHTA, CDR2 FQGNSA. Trimming removed 10 bases from V and 4 bases from J, with 13 bases in between.

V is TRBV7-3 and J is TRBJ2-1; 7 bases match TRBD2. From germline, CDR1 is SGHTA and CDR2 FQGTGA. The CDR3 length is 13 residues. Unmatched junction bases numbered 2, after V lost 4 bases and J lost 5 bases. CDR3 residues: CASSSSGHNEQFF. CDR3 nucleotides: TGTGCCAGCAGCTCTAGCGGCCACAATGAGCAGTTCTTC. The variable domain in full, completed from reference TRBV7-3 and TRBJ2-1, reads GAGVSQTPSNKVTEKGKYVELRCDPISGHTALYWYRQSLGQGPEFLIYFQGTGAADDSGLPNDRFFAVRPEGSVSTLKIQRTERGDSAVYLCASSSSGHNEQFFGPGTRLTVL.

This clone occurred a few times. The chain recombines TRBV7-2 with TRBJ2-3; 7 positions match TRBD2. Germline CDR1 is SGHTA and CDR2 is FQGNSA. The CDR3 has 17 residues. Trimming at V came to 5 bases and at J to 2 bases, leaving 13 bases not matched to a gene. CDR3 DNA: TGTGCCAGCAGCCCCCCGTGGCTAGCGGAAAACACAGATACGCAGTATTTT. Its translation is CASSPPWLAENTDTQYF.

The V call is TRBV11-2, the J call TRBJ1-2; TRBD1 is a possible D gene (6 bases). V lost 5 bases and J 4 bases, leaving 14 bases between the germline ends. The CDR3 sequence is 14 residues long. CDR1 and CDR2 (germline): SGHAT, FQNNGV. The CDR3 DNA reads TGTGCCAGCAGCACAGACAGGACACGCTATGGCTACACCTTC. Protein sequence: CASSTDRTRYGYTF.

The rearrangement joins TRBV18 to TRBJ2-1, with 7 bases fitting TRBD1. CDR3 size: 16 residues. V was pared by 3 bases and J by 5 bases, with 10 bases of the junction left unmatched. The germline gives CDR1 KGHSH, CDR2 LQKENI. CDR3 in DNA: TGTGCCAGCTCACCCAGGGACAGATCGAGAAACAATGAGCAGTTCTTC. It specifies CASSPRDRSRNNEQFF.

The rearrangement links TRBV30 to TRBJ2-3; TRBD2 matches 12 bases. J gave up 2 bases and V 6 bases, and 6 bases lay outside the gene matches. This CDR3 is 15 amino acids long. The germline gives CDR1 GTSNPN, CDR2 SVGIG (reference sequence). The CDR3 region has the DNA TGTGCCTGCACTAGACTAGCGGGGGACACAGATACGCAGTATTTT. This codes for CACTRLAGDTDTQYF.

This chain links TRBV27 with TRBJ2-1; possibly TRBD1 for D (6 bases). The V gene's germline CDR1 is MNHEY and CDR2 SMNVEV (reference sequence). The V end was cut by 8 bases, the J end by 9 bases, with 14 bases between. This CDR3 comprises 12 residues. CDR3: CASALPRGEQFF. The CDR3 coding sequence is TGTGCCAGCGCTCTACCCAGGGGTGAGCAGTTCTTC.

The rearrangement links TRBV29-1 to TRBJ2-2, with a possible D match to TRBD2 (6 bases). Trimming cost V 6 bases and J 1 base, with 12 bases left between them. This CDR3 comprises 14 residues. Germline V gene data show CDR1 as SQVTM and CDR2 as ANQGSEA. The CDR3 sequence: CSVKAGGNTGELFF. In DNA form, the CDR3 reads TGCAGCGTCAAAGCCGGGGGGAACACCGGGGAGCTGTTTTTT.

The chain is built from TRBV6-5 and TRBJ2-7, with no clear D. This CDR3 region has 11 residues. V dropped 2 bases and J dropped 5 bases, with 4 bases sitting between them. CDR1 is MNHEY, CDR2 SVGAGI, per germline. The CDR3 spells CASSYADEQYF. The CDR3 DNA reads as TGTGCCAGCAGTTACGCCGACGAGCAGTACTTC.

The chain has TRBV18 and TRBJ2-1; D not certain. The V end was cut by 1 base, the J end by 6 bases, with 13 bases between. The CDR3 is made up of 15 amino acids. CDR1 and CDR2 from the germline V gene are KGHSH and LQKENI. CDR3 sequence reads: CASSPQETTANEQFF. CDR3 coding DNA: TGTGCCAGCTCACCACAGGAGACAACCGCCAATGAGCAGTTCTTC.

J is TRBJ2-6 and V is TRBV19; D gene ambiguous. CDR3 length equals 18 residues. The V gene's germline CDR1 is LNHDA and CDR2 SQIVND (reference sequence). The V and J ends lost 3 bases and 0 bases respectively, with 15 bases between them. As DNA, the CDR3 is TGTGCCAGTAGTATCTTTGGTACATCAAGCTCTGGGGCCAACGTCCTGACTTTC. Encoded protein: CASSIFGTSSSGANVLTF.

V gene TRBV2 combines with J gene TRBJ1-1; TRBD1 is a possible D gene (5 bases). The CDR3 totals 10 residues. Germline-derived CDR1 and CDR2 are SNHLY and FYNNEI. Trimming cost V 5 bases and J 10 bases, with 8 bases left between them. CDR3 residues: CASSLDRAFF. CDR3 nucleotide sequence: TGTGCCAGCAGTTTAGACAGAGCTTTCTTT.